The 5 T cell receptor beta chains reported below all come from one sample, sequenced in a study of beta chain features in type 1 diabetes listed by TCRdb under 2018. Libraries were built with the immunoSEQ multiplex PCR assay. The entire isolated RNA was reverse transcribed using the High Capacity cDNA Reverse Transcription Kit, and thus expressed TCRB transcripts were sequenced. The clones in this table, taken by TCRdb from immuneACCESS, are in-frame only. Not every clone is retained; where verified, under half of the shortfall comes from an unresolved V gene, and the cause of the rest is unknown. The sample table holds about 260,000 clones, of which less than 30% were seen once. Of the sample, roughly 0.011% is held by the ten largest clones. No cognate antigen is known for these TCRs. Broad study findings and their caveats: Type 1 diabetes patients showed a moderate but significant shortening of TCRB CDR3 length in all four CD4+ subsets.

Material: naive CD4+ T cells from blood. This specimen's cell subset or site label, per the study, means: true naive CD4+ T cells. These receptors were collected from a woman aged 25 to 39 with type 1 diabetes.

The chain has TRBV7-6 and TRBJ2-5; perhaps TRBD1 as D (6 bases). V was clipped by 4 bases and J by 2 bases, with 11 bases between them. Germline CDR1 reads SGHVS; CDR2 reads FNYEAQ. CDR3 length equals 14 residues. In nucleotides, the CDR3 is TGTGCCAGCAGCTGGGACACTTTACAAGAGACCCAGTACTTC. Its translation: CASSWDTLQETQYF.

The rearrangement links TRBV30 to TRBJ2-1; D possibly corresponds to TRBD1 (5 bases). Trimming cost V 5 bases and J 6 bases, with 11 bases left between them. Germline values: CDR1 GTSNPN, CDR2 SVGIG (reference sequence). The CDR3 is made up of 12 amino acids. This CDR3 is CAWGVGLNEQFF. The CDR3 DNA follows: TGTGCCTGGGGGGTGGGGCTCAATGAGCAGTTCTTC.

About this clone: Different DNA sequences within this sample yield the same CDR3. The chain links TRBV29-1 to TRBJ1-1; weak D call: TRBD1 (5 bases). The CDR3 extends over 11 amino acids. CDR1 SQVTM and CDR2 ANQGSEA come from the germline V gene. V lost 5 bases and J lost 5, with 9 bases in between. DNA of the CDR3: TGCAGCGTTTCCGGGGGGACTGAAGCTTTCTTT. It codes for CSVSGGTEAFF.

The chain is built from TRBV29-1 and TRBJ2-5; D remains unclear. The CDR3 contains 13 residues. The V gene's germline CDR1 is SQVTM and CDR2 ANQGSEA. Between the trimmed V and J ends, which lost 3 bases and 2 bases, there was a span of 10 bases. CDR3 sequence: CSVDRSTQETQYF. CDR3 in DNA: TGCAGCGTTGATCGTAGTACGCAAGAGACCCAGTACTTC. Full variable domain (outside the CDR3, taken from reference TRBV29-1 and TRBJ2-5): SAVISQKPSRDICQRGTSLTIQCQVDSQVTMMFWYRQQPGQSLTLIATANQGSEATYESGFVIDKFPISRPNLTFSTLTVSNMSPEDSSIYLCSVDRSTQETQYFGPGTRLLVL.

V and J are TRBV5-4 and TRBJ2-5; 7 nucleotides match TRBD1. Germline loops: CDR1 SGHNT, CDR2 YYREEE (reference sequence). V was clipped by 4 bases and J by 5 bases; unmatched bases: 11. This CDR3 spans 15 amino acids. Written as DNA, the CDR3 is TGTGCCAGCAGCCTACCGACAGGGTTCGGGGAGACCCAGTACTTC. Its translation: CASSLPTGFGETQYF.